What follows are 27 T cell receptor beta chains derived from one specimen sequenced in a study of T cells of healthy individuals. One entry per CDR3 protein results from TCRdb running MiXCR on the 5' RACE reads. The table includes some 100,000 distinct CDR3 sequences, roughly 18% detected once. The receptors stem from a human donor in good health.

In its sample, this clonotype was seen a few times. J is TRBJ2-1 and V is TRBV6-2 or TRBV6-3, with D perhaps TRBD2 (6 bases). Germline CDR1 MNHEY, CDR2 SVGEGT. The CDR3 totals 15 residues. V shed 2 bases and J shed 4 bases, with 12 bases lying between them. The CDR3 is CASSYGRGPYNEQFF. CDR3 DNA sequence: TGTGCCAGCAGTTACGGGCGGGGCCCTTACAATGAGCAGTTCTTC.

The chain has TRBV16 and TRBJ1-1; D not resolved. The CDR3 has 12 amino acids. Looked up from germline, CDR1 is KGHSY and CDR2 is FQNENV. V was cut by 2 bases and J by 5 bases, with 6 bases left in between. The CDR3: CASSQPLTEAFF. CDR3 DNA: TGTGCCAGCAGCCAACCCTTGACTGAAGCTTTCTTT.

The rearrangement links TRBV2 to TRBJ2-1; D is unresolved. Looked up from germline, CDR1 is SNHLY and CDR2 is FYNNEI. The CDR3 length is 13 residues. The V and J ends lost 4 bases and 4 bases respectively, with 8 bases between them. CDR3 DNA: TGTGCCAGCAGTGCGTATCAATACAATGAGCAGTTCTTC. It specifies CASSAYQYNEQFF.

The rearrangement joins TRBV10-3 to TRBJ2-1, with D possibly being TRBD2 (7 bases). Trimming stripped 8 bases from V and 7 bases from J, with 24 bases between. There are 16 residues in the CDR3. Germline assignment: CDR1 ENHRY and CDR2 SYGVKD. CDR3 coding DNA: TGTGCCATCGGCGACCCGGGAGGTCGCAGGGGTAATGAGCAGTTCTTC. It translates to CAIGDPGGRRGNEQFF.

The chain couples TRBV7-3 to TRBJ2-5, with D unclear. Trimming shortened V by 5 bases and J by 2 bases, and 9 bases separated the two germline ends. Per germline, CDR1 SGHTA and CDR2 FQGTGA. This CDR3 is 13 amino acids long. The CDR3 sequence: CASSTRPQETQYF. The CDR3 DNA sequence: TGTGCCAGCAGCACCCGGCCACAAGAGACCCAGTACTTC.

There are a few counts of this clonotype. The rearrangement links TRBV19 to TRBJ1-4; D remains unclear. V was cut by 6 bases and J by 11 bases, with 19 bases left in between. Per the germline V gene, CDR1 is LNHDA and CDR2 is SQIVND (reference sequence). CDR3 length: 14 amino acids. CDR3 in amino acids: CASSPEAAEKKLFF. The CDR3 DNA reads as TGTGCCAGTAGCCCCGAGGCCGCCGAGAAGAAACTGTTTTTT.

This clonotype was detected a few times. V and J are TRBV6-2 or TRBV6-3 and TRBJ2-1, with D possibly TRBD1 on 6 matching bases. Germline values: CDR1 MNHEY, CDR2 SVGEGT. The CDR3 contains 14 residues. Trimming left V 0 bases short and J 9 bases short, with 12 bases between. The CDR3 region has the DNA TGTGCCAGCAGTTACTCGAGAGGGGACACTGAGCAGTTCTTC. It translates to CASSYSRGDTEQFF.

This clonotype was recorded at least ten times. The J gene is TRBJ2-7, the V gene TRBV20-1, with unresolved D. The ends were cut back, 3 bases at V and 4 bases at J, with 7 bases in the middle. Germline CDR1 is DFQATT and CDR2 is SNEGSKA (reference sequence). This CDR3 has 11 residues. The CDR3 coding sequence is TGCAGTGCTAGGGAAGATTACGAGCAGTACTTC. It codes for CSAREDYEQYF.

The chain has TRBV5-1 and TRBJ2-1; D is undetermined. V was trimmed by 1 base and J by 0 bases, leaving 11 bases between them. CDR1 SGHRS and CDR2 YFSETQ come from the germline V gene. The CDR3 loop spans 16 amino acids. CDR3 DNA: TGCGCCAGCAGCTTGACCACCGCCCACTCCTACAATGAGCAGTTCTTC. Amino acids: CASSLTTAHSYNEQFF.

This CDR3 is CASSPTGDHRQPQHF. CDR3 in DNA: TGTGCCAGCAGTCCGACAGGGGACCACCGTCAGCCCCAGCATTTT. J is TRBJ1-5 and V is TRBV28; 8 bases align to TRBD1. There are 15 residues in the CDR3. CDR1 MDHEN and CDR2 SYDVKM come from the germline V gene. With V trimmed by 5 bases and J by 6 bases, 9 bases remained unmatched.

This clonotype was seen more than once but under ten times. The rearrangement links TRBV20-1 to TRBJ1-2; D gene ambiguous. The CDR3 has 14 amino acids. Germline lookup yields CDR1 DFQATT and CDR2 SNEGSKA (reference sequence). Deletions cut 4 bases from V and 8 bases from J, with 20 bases between. The CDR3 region is CSANEYAQTGGYTF. Here the CDR3 DNA reads TGCAGTGCTAATGAGTATGCACAGACGGGAGGCTACACCTTC.

The chain links TRBV28 to TRBJ1-3, with D possibly matching TRBD1 (5 bases). CDR1 is MDHEN, CDR2 SYDVKM, per germline. Trimming removed 5 bases at V and 0 bases at J, with 5 bases between. The CDR3 spans 13 residues. The CDR3 coding sequence is TGTGCCAGCAGTGGGGGCTCTGGAAACACCATATATTTT. Protein sequence: CASSGGSGNTIYF.

The rearrangement links TRBV11-1 to TRBJ2-2; no definite D call. Germline-derived CDR1 and CDR2 are SGHAT and FQDESV (reference sequence). Trimming took off 7 bases at V and 3 bases at J, with 12 bases between the two ends. The CDR3 extends over 14 amino acids. The CDR3 loop reads CASTTLRDTGELFF. In DNA, the CDR3 is TGTGCCAGCACCACCCTTAGAGACACCGGGGAGCTGTTTTTT.

This clonotype came up many times. This rearrangement joins TRBV3-1 to TRBJ2-1; 7 nucleotides align to TRBD2. This CDR3 is 15 amino acids long. Germline CDR1 LGHDT, CDR2 YNNKEL (reference sequence). The J segment lost 9 bases and the V segment lost 2 bases, leaving 10 bases of the junction unmatched. This CDR3 reads CASSQTGGGVGEQFF. The DNA of the CDR3 is TGTGCCAGCAGCCAAACCGGCGGGGGAGTTGGTGAGCAGTTCTTC.

The chain couples TRBV2 to TRBJ2-5; no firm D call. V shed 4 bases and J shed 2 bases, with 8 bases lying between them. The CDR3 spans 13 residues. Germline CDR1 reads SNHLY; CDR2 reads FYNNEI. CDR3 DNA sequence: TGTGCCAGCAGTGTTAACTCACAAGAGACCCAGTACTTC. Translating gives CASSVNSQETQYF.

This clonotype appeared a few times. The genes are TRBV12-3 or TRBV12-4 and TRBJ2-3, with D possibly matching TRBD1 (6 bases). This CDR3 contains 14 residues. The ends were cut back, 7 bases at V and 2 bases at J, with 13 bases in the middle. CDR3 nucleotides: TGTGCCAGCACCCCGGGACACTCCACAGATACGCAGTATTTT. It encodes CASTPGHSTDTQYF.

This clonotype was seen more than once but under ten times. The V call is TRBV6-6, the J call TRBJ1-5; TRBD1 matches 7 bases. This CDR3 is built from 14 residues. The germline V gene has CDR1 MNHNY and CDR2 SVGAGI (reference sequence). V was pared by 6 bases and J by 7 bases, with 9 bases of the junction left unmatched. The CDR3 bases are TGTGCCAGCAGATGGACAGGTCTAAACCAGCCCCAGCATTTT. It yields the protein CASRWTGLNQPQHF.

This clonotype came up a few times. V gene TRBV6-6 combines with J gene TRBJ1-5, with unresolved D. Trimming left V 2 bases short and J 2 bases short, with 16 bases between. This CDR3 is 17 amino acids long. The germline gives CDR1 MNHNY, CDR2 SVGAGI (reference sequence). In DNA, the CDR3 is TGTGCCAGCAGTTACCACGCCCCGGACGGGGGCAATCAGCCCCAGCATTTT. Its translation is CASSYHAPDGGNQPQHF.

There are a few counts of this clonotype. The rearrangement uses TRBV4-1 and TRBJ2-1; 14 positions agree with TRBD2. This CDR3 is built from 17 residues. Unmatched junction bases numbered 3, after V lost 1 base and J lost 4 bases. Germline lookup yields CDR1 MGHRA and CDR2 YSYEKL. The CDR3 region has the DNA TGCGCCAGCAGCCAAGGGGGACTAGCGGGAGTATACAATGAGCAGTTCTTC. Encoded protein: CASSQGGLAGVYNEQFF.

This clonotype has a handful of counts. This chain uses TRBV29-1 with TRBJ2-3, with a possible D match to TRBD1 (6 bases). The V gene's germline CDR1 is SQVTM and CDR2 ANQGSEA. The germline V and J ends were trimmed by 1 base and 4 bases, with 12 bases remaining between them. The CDR3 spans 14 residues. The CDR3 region is CSVEGGEGADTQYF. CDR3 sequence (DNA): TGCAGCGTTGAAGGGGGTGAGGGGGCAGATACGCAGTATTTT.

This clonotype was found a few times. The V gene is TRBV10-3, the J gene TRBJ1-5; tentatively, D is TRBD1 (5 bases). The CDR3 loop spans 15 amino acids. Trimming removed 1 base at V and 5 bases at J, with 12 bases between. The germline V gene has CDR1 ENHRY and CDR2 SYGVKD. The CDR3 sequence is CAISEWRGNDQPQHF. As DNA, the CDR3 is TGTGCCATCAGTGAGTGGAGGGGAAACGATCAGCCCCAGCATTTT.

The table lists this clonotype with a few counts. The chain links TRBV3-1 to TRBJ1-1; tentatively, D is TRBD1 (6 bases). CDR1 is LGHDT, CDR2 YNNKEL, per germline (reference sequence). The germline V and J ends were trimmed by 4 bases and 1 base, with 13 bases remaining between them. The length of the CDR3 is 15 residues. CDR3 sequence: CASSPQGTGNTEAFF. CDR3 in DNA: TGTGCCAGCAGCCCACAGGGCACTGGGAACACTGAAGCTTTCTTT.

The V gene is TRBV4-1, the J gene TRBJ1-2; D remains ambiguous. The CDR3 runs to 17 residues. Germline CDR1 and CDR2: MGHRA and YSYEKL. Trimming cost V 1 base and J 2 bases, with 17 bases left between them. The CDR3 sequence is CASSQGVFRRVNYGYTF. Here the CDR3 DNA reads TGCGCCAGCAGCCAAGGCGTTTTCAGACGGGTAAACTATGGCTACACCTTC.

The V call is TRBV12-3 or TRBV12-4, the J call TRBJ1-5; D is perhaps TRBD1 (6 bases). This CDR3 spans 13 amino acids. V lost 5 bases and J 7 bases, leaving 12 bases between the germline ends. The CDR3 loop is CASSLQGTQPQHF. In nucleotides, the CDR3 is TGTGCCAGCAGTCTACAGGGTACCCAGCCCCAGCATTTT.

This clonotype showed up just a few times. This chain joins TRBV7-9 and TRBJ1-1; 7 bases line up with TRBD1. Germline V gene sequence: CDR1 SEHNR, CDR2 FQNEAQ (reference sequence). This CDR3 spans 12 amino acids. V dropped 6 bases and J dropped 10; count of bases not matched to a gene: 8. CDR3 sequence reads: CASRGTASGAFF. DNA of the CDR3: TGTGCCAGCAGGGGGACAGCCTCAGGAGCTTTCTTT.

This clonotype was seen more than once but under ten times. The chain links TRBV11-2 to TRBJ2-5, with D possibly being TRBD2 (6 bases). V was clipped by 4 bases and J by 9 bases, with 18 bases between them. The CDR3 covers 14 residues. In germline, CDR1 is SGHAT, CDR2 FQNNGV. The CDR3 nucleotides are TGTGCCAGCAGCTCGAATGTGGGGGGTTTGGCCCAGTACTTC. Its translation: CASSSNVGGLAQYF.

J is TRBJ1-3 and V is TRBV3-1; D remains unclear. The germline V and J ends were trimmed by 1 base and 0 bases, with 10 bases remaining between them. Germline CDR1 is LGHDT and CDR2 is YNNKEL (reference sequence). This CDR3 has 16 residues. The CDR3 region is CASSQVVGHSGNTIYF. For the CDR3, the DNA is TGTGCCAGCAGCCAAGTAGTGGGCCACTCTGGAAACACCATATATTTT.